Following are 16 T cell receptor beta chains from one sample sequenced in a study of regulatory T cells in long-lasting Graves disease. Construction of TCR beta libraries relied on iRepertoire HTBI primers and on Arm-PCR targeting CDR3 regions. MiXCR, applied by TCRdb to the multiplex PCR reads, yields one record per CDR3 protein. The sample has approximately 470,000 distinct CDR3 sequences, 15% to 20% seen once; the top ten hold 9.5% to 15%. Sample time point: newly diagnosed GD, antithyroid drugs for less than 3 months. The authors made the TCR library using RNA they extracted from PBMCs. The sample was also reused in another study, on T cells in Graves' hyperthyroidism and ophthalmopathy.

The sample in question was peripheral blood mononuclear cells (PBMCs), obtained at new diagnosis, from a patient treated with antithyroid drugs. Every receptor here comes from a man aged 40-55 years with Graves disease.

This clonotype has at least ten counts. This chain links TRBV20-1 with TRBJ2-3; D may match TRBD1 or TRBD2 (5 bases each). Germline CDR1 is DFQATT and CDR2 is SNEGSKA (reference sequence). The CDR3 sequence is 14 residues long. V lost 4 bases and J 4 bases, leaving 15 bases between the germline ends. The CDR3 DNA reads TGCAGTGCTATCCCGGGACCCGAATCAGATACGCAGTATTTT. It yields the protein CSAIPGPESDTQYF.

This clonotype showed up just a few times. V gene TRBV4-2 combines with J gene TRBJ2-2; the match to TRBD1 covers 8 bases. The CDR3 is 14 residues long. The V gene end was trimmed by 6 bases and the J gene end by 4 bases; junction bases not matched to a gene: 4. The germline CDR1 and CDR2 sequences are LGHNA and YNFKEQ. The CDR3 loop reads CASRDRVPTGELFF. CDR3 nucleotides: TGTGCCAGCAGGGACAGGGTTCCCACCGGGGAGCTGTTTTTT.

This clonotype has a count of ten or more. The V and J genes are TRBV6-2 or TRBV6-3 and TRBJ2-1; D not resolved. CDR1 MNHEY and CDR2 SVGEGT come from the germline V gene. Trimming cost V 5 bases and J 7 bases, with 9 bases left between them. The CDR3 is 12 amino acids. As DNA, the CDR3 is TGTGCCAGCAGTGCTGGTTCAAATGAGCAGTTCTTC. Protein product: CASSAGSNEQFF.

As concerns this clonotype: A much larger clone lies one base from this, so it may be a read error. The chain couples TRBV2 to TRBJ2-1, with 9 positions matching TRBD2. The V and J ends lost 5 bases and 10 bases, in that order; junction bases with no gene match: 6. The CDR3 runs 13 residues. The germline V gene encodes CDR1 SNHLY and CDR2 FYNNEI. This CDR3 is CASSPGTSIEQFF. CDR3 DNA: TGTGCCAGCAGTCCCGGGACTAGCATCGAGCAGTTCTTC.

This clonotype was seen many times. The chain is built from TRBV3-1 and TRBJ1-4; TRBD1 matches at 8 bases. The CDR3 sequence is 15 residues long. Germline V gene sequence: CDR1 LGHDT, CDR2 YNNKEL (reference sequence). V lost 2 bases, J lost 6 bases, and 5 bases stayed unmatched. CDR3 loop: CASSQRRQGYEKLFF. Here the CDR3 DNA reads TGTGCCAGCAGCCAACGCAGACAGGGGTATGAAAAACTGTTTTTT.

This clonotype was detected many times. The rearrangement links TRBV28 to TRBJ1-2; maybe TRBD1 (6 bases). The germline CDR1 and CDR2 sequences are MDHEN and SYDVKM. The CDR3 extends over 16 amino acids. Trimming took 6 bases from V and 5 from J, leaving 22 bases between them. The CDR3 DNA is TGTGCCAGCAGCCGCGGTGGGACACAAAAATTATATGGCTACACCTTC. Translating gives CASSRGGTQKLYGYTF.

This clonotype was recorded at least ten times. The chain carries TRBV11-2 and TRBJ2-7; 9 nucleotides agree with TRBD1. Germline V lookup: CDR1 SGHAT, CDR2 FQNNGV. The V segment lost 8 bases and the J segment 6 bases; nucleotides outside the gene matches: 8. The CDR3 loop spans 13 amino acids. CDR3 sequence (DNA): TGTGCCAGCCAAAGGGACAGGGCGTCCGAGCAGTACTTC. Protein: CASQRDRASEQYF.

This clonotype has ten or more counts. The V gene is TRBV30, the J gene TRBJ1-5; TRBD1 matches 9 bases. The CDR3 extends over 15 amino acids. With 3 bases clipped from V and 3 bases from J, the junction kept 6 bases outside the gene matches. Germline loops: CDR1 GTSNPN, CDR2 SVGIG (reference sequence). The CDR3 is CAWRGDRENNQPQHF. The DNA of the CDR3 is TGTGCCTGGAGGGGGGACAGGGAGAACAATCAGCCCCAGCATTTT.

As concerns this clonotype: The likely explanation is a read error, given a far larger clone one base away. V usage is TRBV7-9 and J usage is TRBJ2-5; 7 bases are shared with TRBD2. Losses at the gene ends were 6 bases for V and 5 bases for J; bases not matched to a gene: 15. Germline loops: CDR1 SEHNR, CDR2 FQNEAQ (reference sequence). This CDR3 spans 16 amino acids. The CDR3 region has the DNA TGTGCCAGCAGATTGCTAGCGGACTTACCTGGGGAGACCCAGTACTTC. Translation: CASRLLADLPGETQYF.

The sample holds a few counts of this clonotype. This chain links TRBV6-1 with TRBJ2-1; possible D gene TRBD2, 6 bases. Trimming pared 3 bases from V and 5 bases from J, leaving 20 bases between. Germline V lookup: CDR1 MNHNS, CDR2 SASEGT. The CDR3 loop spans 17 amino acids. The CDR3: CASSEYRRGLLDNEQFF. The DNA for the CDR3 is TGTGCCAGCAGTGAGTACCGGAGAGGACTACTCGACAATGAGCAGTTCTTC.

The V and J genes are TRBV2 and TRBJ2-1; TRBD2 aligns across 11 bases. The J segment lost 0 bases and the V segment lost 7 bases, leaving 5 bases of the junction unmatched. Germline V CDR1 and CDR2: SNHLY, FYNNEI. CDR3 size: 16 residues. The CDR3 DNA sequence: TGTGCCAGCAAGCTAGCGGGGGGCAGCTCCTACAATGAGCAGTTCTTC. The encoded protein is CASKLAGGSSYNEQFF.

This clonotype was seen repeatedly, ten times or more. CDR3 DNA sequence: TGCAGTGCTAGCCCAACTAGCGGGAGCTCCTACGAGCAGTACTTC. Protein: CSASPTSGSSYEQYF. This chain uses TRBV20-1 with TRBJ2-7, with 11 bases identical to TRBD2. This CDR3 contains 15 residues. The junction had 4 bases not matched to a gene; V was cut back by 3 bases and J by 0 bases. The germline V gene has CDR1 DFQATT and CDR2 SNEGSKA (reference sequence).

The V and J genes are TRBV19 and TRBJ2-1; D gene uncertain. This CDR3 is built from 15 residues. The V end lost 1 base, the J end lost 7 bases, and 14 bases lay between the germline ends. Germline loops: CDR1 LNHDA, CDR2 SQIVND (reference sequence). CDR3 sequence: CASSIGARTGNEQFF. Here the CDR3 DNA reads TGTGCCAGTAGTATAGGGGCGAGAACTGGGAATGAGCAGTTCTTC.

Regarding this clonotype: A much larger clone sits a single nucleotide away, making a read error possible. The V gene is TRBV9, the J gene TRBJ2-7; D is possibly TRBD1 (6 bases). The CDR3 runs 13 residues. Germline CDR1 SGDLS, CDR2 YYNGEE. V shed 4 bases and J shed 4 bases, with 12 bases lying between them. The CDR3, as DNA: TGTGCCAGCAGCCCCAACAGGGAATACGAGCAGTACTTC. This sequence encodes CASSPNREYEQYF.

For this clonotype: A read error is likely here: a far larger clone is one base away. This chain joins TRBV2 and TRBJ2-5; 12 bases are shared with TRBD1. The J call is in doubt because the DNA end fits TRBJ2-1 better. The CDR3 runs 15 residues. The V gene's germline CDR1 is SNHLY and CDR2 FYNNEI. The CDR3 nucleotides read TGTGCCAGCAGGATGGGACAGGGGGCTCTCAATGAGCAGTTCTTC. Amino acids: CASRMGQGALNEQFF.

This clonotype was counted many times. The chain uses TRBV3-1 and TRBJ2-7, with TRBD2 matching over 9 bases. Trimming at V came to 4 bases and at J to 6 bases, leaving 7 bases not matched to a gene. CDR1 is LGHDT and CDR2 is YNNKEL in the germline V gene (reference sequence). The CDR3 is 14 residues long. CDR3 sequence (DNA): TGTGCCAGCAGCCCGGGACTAGCATCATCCGAGCAGTACTTC. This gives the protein CASSPGLASSEQYF.